The source of this T cell receptor (beta chain) is a study of cytomegalovirus exposure and HLA in healthy donors. Study conclusions and caveats: Generally TCR sequences proved uncommon, though certain public TCRs appeared in numerous donors. The authors listed 180 or so TCR beta chains as cytomegalovirus-associated. According to reports, the classifier identified cytomegalovirus status with high specificity and sensitivity.

Germline lookup yields CDR1 LNHDA and CDR2 SQIVND (reference sequence). The CDR3 totals 15 residues. After removal of 10 bases from V and 5 bases from J, the junction contained 15 bases not matched to a gene. With regard to this clone: The antigen remains undetermined.

Using immunoSEQ multiplex PCR, the repertoire was profiled, and TCRdb retains in-frame clones only, with some absent. The sample carries 150,000 to 200,000 clones, 70% to 90% recorded once. The sequenced material came from PBMCs. The source is a woman aged 25 to 45 in good health and CMV-seronegative. J is TRBJ1-1 and V is TRBV19, with 8 bases that match TRBD1. DNA of the CDR3: TGTGCCATTGTGGACAGGGCGTGGGGGGCAACTGAAGCTTTCTTT. Translated: CAIVDRAWGATEAFF.